The clone carrying this T cell receptor beta chain was seen only once. The antigen is not known. This sample is drawn from a study of T cell responses to AZD1222 COVID-19 vaccine. CDR3 length: 15 residues. In germline, CDR1 is GTSNPN, CDR2 SVGIG (reference sequence). Trimming took 1 base from V and 4 from J; bases not matched to a gene: 5. Some clones are missing from TCRdb's copy, which holds only in-frame ones; the method was immunoSEQ multiplex PCR. The data contain some 150,000 clones, approximately 90% of them singletons. Whole-study findings and limits: Reports say nearly half of spike-specific TCRs go after unmutated variant regions. The donors showed a predominance of white British ancestry and of females, with possible underestimation of clonal diversity. In all cases, repertoires were sampled only after the peak T cell response.

Sequences were derived from peripheral blood, sampled 28 days after the second dose of the MenACWY control vaccine. The receptor was isolated from an adult who received the MenACWY meningococcal vaccine as a control. The gene calls are TRBV30 and TRBJ2-5, with 11 bases that match TRBD2. CDR3 protein: CAWSGLAGNGETQYF. DNA of the CDR3: TGTGCCTGGAGTGGACTAGCGGGGAATGGAGAGACCCAGTACTTC.